The 15 T cell receptor beta chains presented below share a single source sample, sequenced in a study of T cells in Graves' hyperthyroidism and ophthalmopathy (dated by TCRdb to about 2019). The library came from multiplex PCR. Sequencing instrument: Illumina HiSeq 2000. TCR beta CDR3 regions were amplified from RNA transcripts. The TCR CDR3 was subjected to a first round of RT-PCR using the HTBI primer set and the Qiagen OneStep RT-PCR kit. TCRdb's own reprocessing of the public reads used fastp at Q25 and MiXCR and kept productive beta chains. Each entry merges the rows of one CDR3 protein and shows their most common DNA and genes. The sample contains hundreds of thousands of distinct CDR3 sequences, approximately 15% of them found a single time. The ten largest clones capture roughly 10% of the sample. Input material: blood. The source is a woman aged 18-29 years with Graves' hyperthyroidism.

The table lists this clonotype with many counts. V and J are TRBV15 and TRBJ1-1; D is ambiguous. This CDR3 is 12 amino acids long. Deletions cut 3 bases from V and 1 base from J, with 3 bases between. Germline-derived CDR1 and CDR2 are LNHNV and YYDKDF (reference sequence). The CDR3 region is CATSSRNTEAFF. CDR3 DNA sequence: TGTGCCACCAGCAGTAGGAACACTGAAGCTTTCTTT.

The rearrangement uses TRBV6-1 and TRBJ2-7; no clear D. V was pared by 4 bases and J by 6 bases, with 7 bases between. The germline V gene encodes CDR1 MNHNS and CDR2 SASEGT. This CDR3 has 11 residues. The CDR3 here is CASSGPREQYF. CDR3 bases: TGTGCCAGCAGTGGGCCGCGCGAGCAGTACTTC.

This clonotype was seen at least ten times. The J gene is TRBJ2-7, the V gene TRBV7-2; 9 nucleotides align to TRBD2. CDR3 length: 14 residues. The germline CDR1 and CDR2 sequences are SGHTA and FQGNSA. Trimming took 1 base from V and 7 from J; bases not matched to a gene: 5. CDR3 residues: CASSLVAGAGEQYF. CDR3 nucleotides: TGTGCCAGCAGCTTAGTAGCGGGAGCGGGGGAGCAGTACTTC.

The rearrangement links TRBV7-6 to TRBJ1-4, with D uncertain. Germline CDR1 and CDR2: SGHVS and FNYEAQ. The ends were cut back, 4 bases at V and 8 bases at J, with 14 bases in the middle. The CDR3 totals 14 residues. This chain's CDR3 is CASSYSGGREKLFF. As DNA, the CDR3 is TGTGCCAGCAGCTACTCCGGTGGCAGGGAAAAACTGTTTTTT.

In DNA, the CDR3 is TGTGCCAGTAGTGATGGGGGGACTAGCGGGAGGTTAGATGAGCAGTTCTTC. It translates to CASSDGGTSGRLDEQFF. The chain has TRBV19 and TRBJ2-1; 15 bases map to TRBD2. This CDR3 is 17 amino acids long. From germline, CDR1 is LNHDA and CDR2 SQIVND (reference sequence). Trimming at V came to 5 bases and at J to 8 bases, leaving 10 bases not matched to a gene.

Comments on this clonotype: Since a much larger clone is just one base distant, this may be a read error. The DNA for the CDR3 is TGTGCCAGCAGTTTAACGGGGTCGAGCTCCACAGATACGCAGTATTTT. Amino acid sequence: CASSLTGSSSTDTQYF. This chain links TRBV28 with TRBJ2-3, with D tentatively TRBD2 (5 bases). V lost 2 bases, J lost 2 bases, and 14 bases lay in between. The CDR3 sequence is 16 residues long. Per the germline V gene, CDR1 is MDHEN and CDR2 is SYDVKM.

The J gene is TRBJ1-2, the V gene TRBV10-3; 8 nucleotides agree with TRBD1. Per germline, CDR1 ENHRY and CDR2 SYGVKD. This CDR3 has 15 amino acids. With V trimmed by 3 bases and J by 4 bases, 7 bases remained unmatched. CDR3 in amino acids: CAISEQDRAGYGYTF. CDR3 coding DNA: TGTGCCATCAGTGAACAGGACAGGGCCGGCTATGGCTACACCTTC.

This clonotype has ten or more counts. This chain joins TRBV20-1 and TRBJ1-5; D call uncertain. The germline V and J ends were trimmed by 1 base and 8 bases, with 12 bases remaining between them. The germline V gene encodes CDR1 DFQATT and CDR2 SNEGSKA (reference sequence). This CDR3 comprises 13 residues. Here the CDR3 reads CSARGQAKEPQHF. In DNA, the CDR3 is TGCAGTGCTAGAGGGCAGGCCAAGGAGCCCCAGCATTTT.

This clonotype occurred many times. The rearrangement uses TRBV7-3 and TRBJ2-1; D perhaps matches TRBD2 (5 bases). This CDR3 is 15 amino acids long. Trimming stripped 1 base from V and 7 bases from J, with 14 bases between. Germline-derived CDR1 and CDR2 are SGHTA and FQGTGA. CDR3 loop: CASSLMSSSGNEQFF. The CDR3 DNA is TGTGCCAGCAGCTTAATGTCTAGCTCGGGAAATGAGCAGTTCTTC.

This chain links TRBV20-1 with TRBJ1-5; D ambiguous. This CDR3 region has 13 residues. The germline CDR1 and CDR2 sequences are DFQATT and SNEGSKA (reference sequence). V gave up 0 bases and J gave up 4 bases, with 7 bases separating them. The CDR3 nucleotides read TGCAGTGCTAGAGACCAGAATAATCAGCCCCAGCATTTT. The encoded protein is CSARDQNNQPQHF.

This clonotype was detected only a few times. V usage is TRBV19 and J usage is TRBJ1-1; tentatively, D is TRBD1 (5 bases). V was cut by 6 bases and J by 2 bases, with 16 bases left in between. The CDR3 runs to 15 residues. Germline V gives CDR1 LNHDA, CDR2 SQIVND (reference sequence). CDR3 sequence reads: CASSPRGSPNTEAFF. The CDR3, as DNA: TGTGCCAGTAGCCCGAGGGGCAGCCCTAACACTGAAGCTTTCTTT.

This clonotype was seen ten or more times. In DNA form, the CDR3 reads TGTGCCAGCAGCTACGACAGGTGGACCGGCTACACCTTC. Its translation: CASSYDRWTGYTF. This chain uses TRBV7-2 with TRBJ1-2, with D maybe TRBD1 (6 bases). Deletions cut 4 bases from V and 8 bases from J, with 14 bases between. Germline lookup yields CDR1 SGHTA and CDR2 FQGNSA. This CDR3 has 13 amino acids.

This clonotype has more than one count but fewer than ten. Its ends do not fully match the called genes, so a read error is possible. The rearrangement links TRBV7-8 to TRBJ2-4; 14 bases align to TRBD2. This CDR3 is 16 amino acids long. Germline V gene data show CDR1 as SGHVS and CDR2 as FQNEAQ. The CDR3 region is CASSPTSGRARNIQYF. The CDR3 coding sequence is TGTGCCAGCAGCCCGACTAGCGGGAGGGCCAGAAACATTCAGTACTTC. The entire variable domain, with the rest obtained from reference TRBV7-8 and TRBJ2-4, is as follows: GAGVSQSPRYKVAKRGQDVALRCDPISGHVSLFWYQQALGQGPEFLTYFQNEAQLDKSGLPSDRFFAERPEGSVSTLKIQRTQQEDSAVYLCASSPTSGRARNIQYFGAGTRLSVL.

CDR3 bases: TGTGCTAGTGGCCCCGGGGGATTCGGCGGGGAGCTGTTTTTT. This sequence encodes CASGPGGFGGELFF. V gene TRBV12-5 combines with J gene TRBJ2-2; a weak D match, TRBD2 (6 bases). CDR1 LGHNT and CDR2 FRNRAP come from the germline V gene. The CDR3 length is 14 residues. V dropped 6 bases and J dropped 7 bases, with 15 bases sitting between them. The variable domain in full, with the rest retrieved from reference TRBV12-5 and TRBJ2-2, is DARVTQTPRHKVTEMGQEVTMRCQPILGHNTVFWYRQTMMQGLELLAYFRNRAPLDDSGMPKDRFSAEMPDATLATLKIQPSEPRDSAVYFCASGPGGFGGELFFGEGSRLTVL.

This clonotype was picked up a small number of times. The chain couples TRBV7-6 to TRBJ2-4, with 7 bases that match TRBD1. Germline assignment: CDR1 SGHVS and CDR2 FNYEAQ. There are 18 residues in the CDR3. J was trimmed by 9 bases and V by 5 bases; bases with no gene match: 22. The CDR3 nucleotides are TGTGCCAGCAGCCAAAGCTCGCCGAGGACAGGTCTGTTGGGCATTCAGTACTTC. Residues: CASSQSSPRTGLLGIQYF.